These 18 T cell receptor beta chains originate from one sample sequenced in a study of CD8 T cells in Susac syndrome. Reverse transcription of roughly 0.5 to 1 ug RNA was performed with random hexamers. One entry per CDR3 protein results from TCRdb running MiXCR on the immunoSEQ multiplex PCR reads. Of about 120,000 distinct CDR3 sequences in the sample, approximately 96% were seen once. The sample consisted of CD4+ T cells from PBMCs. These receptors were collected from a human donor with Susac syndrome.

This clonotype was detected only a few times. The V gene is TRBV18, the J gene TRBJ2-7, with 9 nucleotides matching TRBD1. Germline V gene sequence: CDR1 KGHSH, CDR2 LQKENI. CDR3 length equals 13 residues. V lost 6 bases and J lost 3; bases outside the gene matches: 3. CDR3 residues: CASSVGQGYEQYF. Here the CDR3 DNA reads TGTGCCAGCTCTGTGGGACAGGGCTACGAGCAGTACTTC.

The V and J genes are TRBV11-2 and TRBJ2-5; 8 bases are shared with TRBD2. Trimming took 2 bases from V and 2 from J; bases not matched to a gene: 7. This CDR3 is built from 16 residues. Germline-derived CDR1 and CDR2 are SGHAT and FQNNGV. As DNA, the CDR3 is TGTGCCAGCAGCTTAATGGCGGGAGGCCCTCAAGAGACCCAGTACTTC. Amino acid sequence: CASSLMAGGPQETQYF.

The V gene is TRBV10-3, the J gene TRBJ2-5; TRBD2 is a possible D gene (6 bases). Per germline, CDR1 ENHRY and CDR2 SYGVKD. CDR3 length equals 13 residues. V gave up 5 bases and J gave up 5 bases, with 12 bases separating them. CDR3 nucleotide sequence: TGTGCCATCAGTCCCCCGGGGGTTGAGACCCAGTACTTC. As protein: CAISPPGVETQYF.

The CDR3, as DNA: TGTGCCAGCAGCTTAACGGGCGGGAAGAGAACAGATACGCAGTATTTT. Its protein product is CASSLTGGKRTDTQYF. The chain uses TRBV7-2 and TRBJ2-3; possible D gene TRBD2, 6 bases. V dropped 2 bases and J dropped 3 bases, with 15 bases sitting between them. Germline V gives CDR1 SGHTA, CDR2 FQGNSA. This CDR3 spans 16 amino acids.

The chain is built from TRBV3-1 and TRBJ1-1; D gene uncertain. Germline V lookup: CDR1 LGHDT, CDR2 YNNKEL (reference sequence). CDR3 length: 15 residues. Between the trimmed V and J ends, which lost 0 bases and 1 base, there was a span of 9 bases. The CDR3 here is CASSQDLAGNTEAFF. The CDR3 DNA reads TGTGCCAGCAGCCAAGATCTTGCGGGGAACACTGAAGCTTTCTTT. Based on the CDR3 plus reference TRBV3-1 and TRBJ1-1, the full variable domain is DTAVSQTPKYLVTQMGNDKSIKCEQNLGHDTMYWYKQDSKKFLKIMFSYNNKELIINETVPNRFSPKSPDKAHLNLHINSLELGDSAVYFCASSQDLAGNTEAFFGQGTRLTVV.

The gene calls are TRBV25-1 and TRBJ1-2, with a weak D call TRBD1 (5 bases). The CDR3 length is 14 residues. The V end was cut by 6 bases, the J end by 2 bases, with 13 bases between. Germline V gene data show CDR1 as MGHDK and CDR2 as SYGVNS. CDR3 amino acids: CASRSDSSNYGYTF. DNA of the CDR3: TGTGCCAGCAGGTCCGACAGTTCCAACTATGGCTACACCTTC.

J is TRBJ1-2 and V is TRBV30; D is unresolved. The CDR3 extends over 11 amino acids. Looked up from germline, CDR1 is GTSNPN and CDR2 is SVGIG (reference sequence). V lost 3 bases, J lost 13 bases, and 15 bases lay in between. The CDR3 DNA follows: TGTGCCTGGAGCGACCGGTCTAAAGGCACCTTC. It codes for CAWSDRSKGTF.

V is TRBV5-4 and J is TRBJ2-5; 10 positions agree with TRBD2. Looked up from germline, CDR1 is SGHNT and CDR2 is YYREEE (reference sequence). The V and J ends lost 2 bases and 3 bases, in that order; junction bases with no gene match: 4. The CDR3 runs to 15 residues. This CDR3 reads CASSFAGTSEETQYF. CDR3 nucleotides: TGTGCCAGCAGCTTCGCCGGGACTAGCGAAGAGACCCAGTACTTC.

The CDR3 coding sequence is TGCAGTGGGGTTAGTAGCGGGAGAGCGGAAGATACGCAGTATTTT. Translating it yields CSGVSSGRAEDTQYF. This chain links TRBV20-1 with TRBJ2-3; 9 bases map to TRBD2. With 7 bases clipped from V and 5 bases from J, the junction kept 13 bases outside the gene matches. Germline V CDR1 and CDR2: DFQATT, SNEGSKA (reference sequence). This CDR3 comprises 15 residues.

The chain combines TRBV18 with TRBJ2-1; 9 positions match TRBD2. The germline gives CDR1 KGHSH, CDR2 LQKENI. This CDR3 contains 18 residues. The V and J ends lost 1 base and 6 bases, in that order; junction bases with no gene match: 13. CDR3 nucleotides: TGTGCCAGCTCACCACATGAGGGACTAGCCTCCTCCGGCAATGAGCAGTTCTTC. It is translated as CASSPHEGLASSGNEQFF. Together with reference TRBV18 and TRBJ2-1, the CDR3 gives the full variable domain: NAGVMQNPRHLVRRRGQEARLRCSPMKGHSHVYWYRQLPEEGLKFMVYLQKENIIDESGMPKERFSAEFPKEGPSILRIQQVVRGDSAAYFCASSPHEGLASSGNEQFFGPGTRLTVL.

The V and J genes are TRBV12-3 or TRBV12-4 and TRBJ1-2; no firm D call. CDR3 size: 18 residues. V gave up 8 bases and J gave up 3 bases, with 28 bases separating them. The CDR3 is CASGISLGQAARYYGYTF. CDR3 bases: TGTGCCAGCGGAATAAGTTTAGGGCAGGCGGCTCGCTACTATGGCTACACCTTC.

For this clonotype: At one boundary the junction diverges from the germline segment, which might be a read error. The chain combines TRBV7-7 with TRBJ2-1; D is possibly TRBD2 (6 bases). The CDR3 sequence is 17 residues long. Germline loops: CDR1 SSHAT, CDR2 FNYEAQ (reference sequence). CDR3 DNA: TGTGCTAGCACCCTAAAACGGGCCGGGAGTCGGAACAATGAGCAGTTCTTC. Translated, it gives CASTLKRAGSRNNEQFF.

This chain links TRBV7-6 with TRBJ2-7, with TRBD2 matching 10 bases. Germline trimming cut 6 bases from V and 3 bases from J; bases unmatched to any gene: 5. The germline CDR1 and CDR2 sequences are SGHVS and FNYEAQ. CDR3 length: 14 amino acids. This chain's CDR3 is CASRPGTSDYEQYF. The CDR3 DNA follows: TGTGCCAGCAGACCAGGGACTAGCGACTACGAGCAGTACTTC.

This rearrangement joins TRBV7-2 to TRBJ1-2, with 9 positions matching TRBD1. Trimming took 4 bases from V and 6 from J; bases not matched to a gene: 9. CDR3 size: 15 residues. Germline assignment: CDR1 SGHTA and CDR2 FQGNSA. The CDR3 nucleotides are TGTGCCAGCAGCTCCCATACAGGGGGCTTGGATGGCTACACCTTC. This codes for CASSSHTGGLDGYTF.

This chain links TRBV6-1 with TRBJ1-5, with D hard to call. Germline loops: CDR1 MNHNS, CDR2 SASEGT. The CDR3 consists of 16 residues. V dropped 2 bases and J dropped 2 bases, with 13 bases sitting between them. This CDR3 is CASSEMVGSGNQPQHF. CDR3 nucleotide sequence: TGTGCCAGCAGTGAAATGGTGGGCAGCGGCAATCAGCCCCAGCATTTT.

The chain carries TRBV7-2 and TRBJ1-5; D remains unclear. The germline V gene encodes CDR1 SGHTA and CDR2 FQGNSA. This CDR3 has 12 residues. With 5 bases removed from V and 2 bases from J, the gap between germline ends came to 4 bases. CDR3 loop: CASSNGNQPQHF. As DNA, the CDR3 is TGTGCCAGCAGCAACGGCAATCAGCCCCAGCATTTT.

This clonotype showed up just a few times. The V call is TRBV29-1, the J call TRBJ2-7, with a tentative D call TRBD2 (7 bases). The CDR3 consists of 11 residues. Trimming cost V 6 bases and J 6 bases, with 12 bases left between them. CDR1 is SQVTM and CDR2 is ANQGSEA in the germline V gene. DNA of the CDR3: TGCAGCGTCGGGGAGGGGGGCGAGCAGTACTTC. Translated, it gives CSVGEGGEQYF.

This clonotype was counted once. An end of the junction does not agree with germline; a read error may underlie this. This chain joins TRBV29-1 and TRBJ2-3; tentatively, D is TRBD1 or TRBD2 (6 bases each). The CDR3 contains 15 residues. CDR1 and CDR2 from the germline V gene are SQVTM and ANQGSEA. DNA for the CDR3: TGCAGCGTCGAAGGGGGGCCGGGTAGCACAGATACGCAGTATTTT. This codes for CSVEGGPGSTDTQYF.